This entry lists 6 T cell receptor beta chains sequenced from one sample in a study of blood T cells in healthy people across ages. Primers used in a second PCR of roughly 6 to 12 cycles were a sample-barcoded 5' primer and a J-beta primer mix. MiXCR, run by TCRdb on the 5' RACE reads, gives a single entry per CDR3 protein. The sample consists of more than 800,000 distinct CDR3 sequences, less than 35% of them appearing once. The source material was blood. The origin of the receptors is a woman older than 75 in good health.

This clonotype was detected a few times. This may arise from a read error, as a much more abundant clone is one base away. The chain is built from TRBV7-2 and TRBJ2-3; D uncertain. CDR3 size: 14 residues. The V gene lost 3 bases and the J gene lost 6 bases, with 13 bases spanning the gap. CDR1 and CDR2 from the germline V gene are SGHTA and FQGNSA. CDR3 DNA sequence: TGTGCCAGCAGCTTGAGTGGGCTATGGGATACGCAGTATTTT. It translates to CASSLSGLWDTQYF.

The table lists this clonotype with many counts. The chain couples TRBV7-2 to TRBJ1-1, with 7 bases that match TRBD1. V lost 1 base and J lost 12; bases outside the gene matches: 11. Per germline, CDR1 SGHTA and CDR2 FQGNSA. The CDR3 covers 14 residues. This CDR3 is CASSLDGGPGGTFF. The DNA of the CDR3 is TGTGCCAGCAGCTTAGACGGGGGACCAGGGGGAACTTTCTTT.

As to this clonotype: A read error may be the cause here, since a much bigger clone is one base away. J is TRBJ1-4 and V is TRBV5-1, with unresolved D. CDR1 and CDR2 from the germline V gene are SGHRS and YFSETQ. The CDR3 contains 14 residues. Trimming removed 0 bases from V and 7 bases from J, with 10 bases in between. CDR3 protein: CASSLDPLSEKLFF. The CDR3, as DNA: TGCGCCAGCAGCTTGGACCCTCTCAGTGAAAAACTGTTTTTT.

There are many counts of this clonotype. This sequence joins TRBV7-2 and TRBJ2-3, with a tentative D call TRBD1 (6 bases). V shed 2 bases and J shed 2 bases, with 11 bases lying between them. The CDR3 is 15 amino acids. CDR1 SGHTA and CDR2 FQGNSA come from the germline V gene. CDR3 nucleotides: TGTGCCAGCAGCTTACGGACAGCGACCACAGATACGCAGTATTTT. It translates to CASSLRTATTDTQYF.

This chain joins TRBV7-9 and TRBJ1-2; a possible D gene is TRBD1 (5 bases). Trimming took off 5 bases at V and 5 bases at J, with 24 bases between the two ends. From germline, CDR1 is SEHNR and CDR2 FQNEAQ (reference sequence). The CDR3 runs to 17 residues. The CDR3 region has the DNA TGTGCCAGCAGCCCCGCCCAAGGCACAGGCCTGGGTTATGGCTACACCTTC. Residues: CASSPAQGTGLGYGYTF.

Many counts were recorded for this clonotype. V gene TRBV29-1 combines with J gene TRBJ1-1; 8 bases are a match to TRBD1. There are 12 residues in the CDR3. CDR1 is SQVTM, CDR2 ANQGSEA, per germline. The ends lost 6 bases at V and 4 bases at J; junction bases unmatched: 4. The CDR3, as DNA: TGCAGCGTGGGACAGGCGACCACTGAAGCTTTCTTT. Its translation: CSVGQATTEAFF.